Reported below is one TCR beta chain. Study members were between about 18 and 95 years old and lived in some 22 US regions. Clones were read by immunoSEQ multiplex PCR, and TCRdb kept only the in-frame ones, dropping some. The sample holds around 300,000 clones; over 75% are singletons and the top ten take roughly 2.3%. The data derive from a study of blood T cell repertoires in COVID-19. Trimming left V 2 bases short and J 1 base short, with 7 bases between. The CDR3 sequence is 14 residues long. Germline values: CDR1 SGHRS, CDR2 YFSETQ. V gene TRBV5-1 combines with J gene TRBJ2-1; D gene uncertain. Sequencing was done on a sample of PBMCs or T cells enriched from blood (not recorded which). The sequence was collected from a woman aged 18-29 years who had recovered from COVID-19. The CDR3 nucleotides are TGCGCCAGCAGCTTTCAGGCTTCCTACAATGAGCAGTTCTTC. Translated, it gives CASSFQASYNEQFF.